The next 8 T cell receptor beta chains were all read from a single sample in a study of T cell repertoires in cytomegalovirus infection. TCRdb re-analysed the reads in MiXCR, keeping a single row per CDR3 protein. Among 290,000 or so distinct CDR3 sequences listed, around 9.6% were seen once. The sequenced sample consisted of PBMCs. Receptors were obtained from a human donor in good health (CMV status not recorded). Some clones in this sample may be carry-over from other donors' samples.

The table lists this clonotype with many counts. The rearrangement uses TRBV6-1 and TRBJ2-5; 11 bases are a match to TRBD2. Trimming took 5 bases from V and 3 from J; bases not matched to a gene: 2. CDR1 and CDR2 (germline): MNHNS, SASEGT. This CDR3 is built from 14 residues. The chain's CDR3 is CASSLTSGEETQYF. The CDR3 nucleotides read TGTGCCAGCAGTTTGACTAGCGGGGAAGAGACCCAGTACTTC.

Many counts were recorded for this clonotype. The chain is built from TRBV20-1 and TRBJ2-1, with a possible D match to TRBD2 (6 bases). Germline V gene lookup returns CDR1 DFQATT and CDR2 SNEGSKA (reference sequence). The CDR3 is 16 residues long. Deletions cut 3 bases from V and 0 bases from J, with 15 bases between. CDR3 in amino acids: CSARPAGLSSYNEQFF. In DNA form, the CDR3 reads TGCAGTGCTAGGCCGGCGGGGCTGAGCTCCTACAATGAGCAGTTCTTC.

The DNA of the CDR3 is TGTGCCAGCAGTGAACATAGGGCCTCGGGGGAGCAGTACTTC. It encodes CASSEHRASGEQYF. The rearrangement joins TRBV25-1 to TRBJ2-7, with D perhaps TRBD2 (5 bases). The CDR3 is made up of 14 amino acids. Trimming left V 2 bases short and J 7 bases short, with 15 bases between. CDR1 is MGHDK and CDR2 is SYGVNS in the germline V gene.

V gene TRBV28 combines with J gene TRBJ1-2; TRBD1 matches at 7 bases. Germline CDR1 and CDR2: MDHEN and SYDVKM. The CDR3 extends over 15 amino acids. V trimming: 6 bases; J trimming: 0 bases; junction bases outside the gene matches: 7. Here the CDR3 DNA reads TGTGCCAGCAGCTCGGACAGGAGTGCTAACTATGGCTACACCTTC. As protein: CASSSDRSANYGYTF.

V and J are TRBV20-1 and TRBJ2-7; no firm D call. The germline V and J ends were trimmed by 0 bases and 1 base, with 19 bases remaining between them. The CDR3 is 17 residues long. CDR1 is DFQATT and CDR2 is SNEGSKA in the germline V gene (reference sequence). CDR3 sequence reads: CSARDSMGSLVSYEQYF. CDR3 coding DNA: TGCAGTGCTAGAGATTCAATGGGCAGTTTGGTTTCCTACGAGCAGTACTTC.

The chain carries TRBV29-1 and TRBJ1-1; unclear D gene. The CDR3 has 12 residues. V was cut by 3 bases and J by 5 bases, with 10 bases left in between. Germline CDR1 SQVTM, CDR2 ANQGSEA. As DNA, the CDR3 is TGCAGCGTTGATCCGGGTTGGACTGAAGCTTTCTTT. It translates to CSVDPGWTEAFF.

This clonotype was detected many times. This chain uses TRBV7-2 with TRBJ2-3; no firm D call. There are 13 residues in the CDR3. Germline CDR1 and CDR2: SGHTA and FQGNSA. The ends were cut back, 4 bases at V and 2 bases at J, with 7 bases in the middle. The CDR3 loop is CASSSTYTDTQYF. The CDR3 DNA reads TGTGCCAGCAGCTCCACGTACACAGATACGCAGTATTTT.

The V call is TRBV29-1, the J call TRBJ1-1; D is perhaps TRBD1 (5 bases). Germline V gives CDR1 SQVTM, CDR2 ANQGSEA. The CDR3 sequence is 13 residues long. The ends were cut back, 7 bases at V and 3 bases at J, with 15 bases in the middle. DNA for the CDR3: TGCAGCGCTTGGGAAGAGGGGTACACTGAAGCTTTCTTT. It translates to CSAWEEGYTEAFF.